Listed here is a single T cell receptor beta chain. The sample comes from a study of blood T cell repertoires in COVID-19. Under the authors' procedure: Reference gene primer amplification gave estimated nucleated cell counts. Sequenced by immunoSEQ multiplex PCR; TCRdb stores in-frame clones only, minus some. The D gene and trimming were derived from the DNA, and the V and J assignments and clone size from that table. The data contain approximately 230,000 clones, about 86% of them singletons. Germline V gene data show CDR1 as SGHTA and CDR2 as FQGTGA. Trimming removed 5 bases at V and 5 bases at J, with 14 bases between. The CDR3 length is 14 residues.

The gene calls are TRBV7-3 and TRBJ2-3, with a weak D call TRBD2 (6 bases). The TCR comes from a man at least 80 years old with acute or convalescent COVID-19. The specimen sequenced was peripheral blood. CDR3 in DNA: TGTGCCAGCAGCCCCGAGACTAGTTTAGATACGCAGTATTTT. This gives the protein CASSPETSLDTQYF.